A single sample gave rise to the 3 T cell receptor beta chains below, sequenced in a study of T cell repertoires in cytomegalovirus infection (dated by TCRdb to between 2019 and 2020). TCRdb records Illumina HiSeq 1500 as the sequencer. The raw public data were reprocessed by TCRdb itself: fastp quality trimming at Q25, MiXCR clonotype calling, in-frame beta chains only. Identical CDR3 proteins give one entry, which carries the most common genes and DNA. In all, the sample holds 400,000 to 550,000 distinct CDR3 sequences, and 10% to 12% of those were seen once. The ten largest clones capture around 9.6% of the sample. Specimen: PBMCs. The receptors derive from a human donor in good health (CMV status not recorded). Some clones in this sample may be carry-over from other donors' samples.

This clonotype was counted only a few times. V usage is TRBV5-6 and J usage is TRBJ2-2; D may correspond to TRBD1 or TRBD2 (6 bases each). The CDR3 contains 17 residues. From germline, CDR1 is SGHDT and CDR2 YYEEEE. Between the trimmed V and J ends, which lost 0 bases and 8 bases, there was a span of 20 bases. The CDR3 sequence is CASSLAGGRLRTGELFF. CDR3 DNA sequence: TGTGCCAGCAGCTTGGCCGGGGGCAGACTCCGTACGGGGGAGCTGTTTTTT.

The table lists this clonotype with many counts. The J gene is TRBJ1-1, the V gene TRBV6-1; D gene ambiguous. Trimming took off 4 bases at V and 1 base at J, with 10 bases between the two ends. CDR1 MNHNS and CDR2 SASEGT come from the germline V gene. The CDR3 extends over 14 amino acids. CDR3 amino acids: CASSAGYSNTEAFF. The DNA for the CDR3 is TGTGCCAGCAGTGCCGGGTATTCGAACACTGAAGCTTTCTTT.

This clonotype has a count of ten or more. The gene calls are TRBV29-1 and TRBJ2-7; D is perhaps TRBD1 (7 bases). Germline CDR1 and CDR2: SQVTM and ANQGSEA. V lost 6 bases, J lost 2 bases, and 14 bases lay in between. The CDR3 runs 13 residues. The CDR3 is CSVGRGVAYEQYF. The CDR3 DNA sequence: TGCAGCGTGGGCAGGGGGGTGGCCTACGAGCAGTACTTC.